Listed below are T cell receptor beta chains from one sample, sequenced in a study of graft-versus-host responses after intestinal transplantation. Assay: immunoSEQ multiplex PCR; the TCRdb copy retains only in-frame clones and omits some. The sample consists of roughly 85,000 clones, approximately 90% of them appearing once. No cognate antigen is known for these TCRs. The sequenced sample was unstimulated CD8+ T cells sorted from spleen or lymph node cells, obtained before transplant. The source of these receptors is a human donor who was the organ donor for an intestinal transplant. Each CDR3 is given with its conserved first and last residue. The D gene is left open where the match is weak. Not all rows give a size; the values are once, few, many and, for expanded clones, a class.

j_call d_call v_call clone_size cdr3_length cdr3_nt cdr3_aa
TRBJ2-6 NA TRBV6-5 few 15 TGTGCCAGCACGTCTGGGGACTCTGGGGCCAACGTCCTGACTTTC CASTSGDSGANVLTF
TRBJ2-5 NA TRBV4-1 NA 16 TGCGCCAGCAGCCAAGTACCGGGGGCGGAGATGGGGGCCCAGTACTTC CASSQVPGAEMGAQYF
TRBJ1-1 NA TRBV30 NA 13 TGTGCCTGGAGAGAACAGGGAAACACTGAAGCTTTCTTT CAWREQGNTEAFF
TRBJ2-3 NA TRBV5-6 NA 14 TGTGCCAGCAGCCCAGTCCGACAAACAGATACGCAGTATTTT CASSPVRQTDTQYF
TRBJ2-5 NA TRBV15 once 16 TGTGCCACCAGCAGAGATCGGGGACTAGGGGGCGGTTCCCAGTACTTC CATSRDRGLGGGSQYF
TRBJ2-7 NA TRBV12-5 NA 14 TGTGCTAGTGGGACAGGTGTGGGGTACTACGAGCAGTACTTC CASGTGVGYYEQYF
TRBJ1-2 NA TRBV27 NA 13 TGTGCCAGCAGTCCACAGGAGGCCTATGGCTACACCTTC CASSPQEAYGYTF
TRBJ2-2 TRBD2 TRBV7-8 NA 16 TGTGCCAGCAGCTACGGACTAGCGGGAGGTTCCGGGGAGCTGTTTTTT CASSYGLAGGSGELFF
TRBJ1-1 NA TRBV9 NA 12 TGTGCCAGCAGCGGCAGGAGCACTGAAGCTTTCTTT CASSGRSTEAFF
TRBJ2-7 NA TRBV5-1 NA 14 TGCGCCAGCAGCTTGGAGAGCTATGGCTACGAGCAGTACTTC CASSLESYGYEQYF
TRBJ1-5 TRBD1 TRBV27 once 13 TGTGCCAGCAGCTGGGACAGGGGTCAGCCCCAGCATTTT CASSWDRGQPQHF
TRBJ1-6 NA TRBV21-1 NA 17 TGTGCCAGCAGCAAAGAGGGGATCTACTCCTATAATTCACCCCTCCACTTT CASSKEGIYSYNSPLHF
TRBJ2-1 NA TRBV10-3 NA 11 TGTGCCATCAGTGGAGGGTTGAGGCAGTTCTTC CAISGGLRQFF
TRBJ2-7 TRBD1 TRBV7-8 NA 16 TGTGCCAGCAGCTTAACTAAGGACAGGGTGGCCTACGAGCAGTACTTC CASSLTKDRVAYEQYF
TRBJ2-7 NA TRBV6-6 NA 14 TGTGCCAGCAGTTACTCCACAGGCACCTACGAGCAGTACTTC CASSYSTGTYEQYF
TRBJ1-1 NA TRBV15 NA 13 TGTGCCACCAGCAGATGGGCGGGGACGGAAGCTTTCTTT CATSRWAGTEAFF
TRBJ1-2 TRBD1 TRBV11-2 NA 16 TGTGCCAGCAGCTTAGACTTTCGGACAGGGGCCTATGGCTACACCTTC CASSLDFRTGAYGYTF
TRBJ2-7 NA TRBV12-5 NA 12 TGTGCTAGTGGTTTGCCCCCTCTTGAGCAGTACTTC CASGLPPLEQYF
TRBJ1-3 TRBD1 TRBV19 NA 17 TGTGCCAGTAGTCCCACAGGGGGCTATAGCTCTGGAAACGCCATATATTTT CASSPTGGYSSGNAIYF
TRBJ1-5 NA TRBV10-3 NA 14 TGTGCCATCAGTGATGAGGACGGCCTTGGAGCCCAGCATTTT CAISDEDGLGAQHF
TRBJ2-2 NA TRBV27 NA 15 TGTGCCAGCACCGTTGGTACTAGGGGCACCGGGGAGCTGTTTTTT CASTVGTRGTGELFF
TRBJ2-1 TRBD1 TRBV15 NA 14 TGTGCCACCCGGCCCAGACAGGGCAACAATGAGCAGTTCTTC CATRPRQGNNEQFF
TRBJ2-7 TRBD1 TRBV10-3 NA 16 TGTGCCATCAGTGAAGAGGACAGGGTAGGGGACTACGAGCAGTACTTC CAISEEDRVGDYEQYF
TRBJ2-7 TRBD1 TRBV29-1 NA 16 TGCAGCGTCTCGAGCTTAAGGACAGGGGACCCCTACGAGCAGTACTTC CSVSSLRTGDPYEQYF
TRBJ2-3 NA TRBV6-5 NA 14 TGTGCCAGCAGTTACCTGGCGAGCACAGATACGCAGTATTTT CASSYLASTDTQYF
TRBJ1-5 NA TRBV30 NA 13 TGTGCCTGGAGTGTACAGGGCAATCAGCCCCAGCATTTT CAWSVQGNQPQHF
TRBJ2-5 NA TRBV5-4 NA 14 TGTGCCAGCAGCTTGCGGCAGTACCAAGAGACCCAGTACTTC CASSLRQYQETQYF
TRBJ1-1 NA TRBV9 NA 15 TGTGCCAGCAGCGTAGCTGGAGGGTTGGCCACTGAAGCTTTCTTT CASSVAGGLATEAFF
TRBJ2-4 TRBD2 TRBV27 once 16 TGTGCCAGCAGTATTGGGACTAGCGGGAAGGAAAACATTCAGTACTTC CASSIGTSGKENIQYF
TRBJ1-1 NA TRBV20-1 once 11 TGCAGTGCTAGAGATCACACTGAAGCTTTCTTT CSARDHTEAFF
TRBJ2-7 TRBD2 TRBV9 NA 15 TGTGCCAGCAGCGTAGGGGAAACGGGAGGGTACGAGCAGTACTTC CASSVGETGGYEQYF
TRBJ2-2 NA TRBV10-3 once 17 TGTGCCATCAGTGATGTGGCGCGGAGGAGCACCACCGGGGAGCTGTTTTTT CAISDVARRSTTGELFF
TRBJ2-7 TRBD2 TRBV25-1 NA 16 TGTGCCAGCAGTGAATATGGGACTAGCGAATCCTACGAGCAGTACTTC CASSEYGTSESYEQYF
TRBJ1-1 NA TRBV4-1 NA 14 TGCGCCAGCAGCCAAACCAACCAATACACTGAAGCTTTCTTT CASSQTNQYTEAFF
TRBJ1-6 NA TRBV28 NA 18 TGTGCCAGCAGTCCGTATAGGGGGGGTAGCTCCTATAATTCACCCCTCCACTTT CASSPYRGGSSYNSPLHF
TRBJ2-1 TRBD2 TRBV27 NA 17 TGTGCCAGCAGTTTACAGGGACTAGCGGGGTTCTACAATGAGCAGTTCTTC CASSLQGLAGFYNEQFF
TRBJ2-7 NA TRBV2 NA 17 TGTGCCAGCAGCGTGAGGAGTGCAAGGACAGAGTCCTACGAGCAGTACTTC CASSVRSARTESYEQYF
TRBJ2-2 NA TRBV29-1 NA 12 TGCAGCGTTGTTGTAGTCACCGGGGAGCTGTTTTTT CSVVVVTGELFF
TRBJ1-1 NA TRBV6-1 NA 13 TGTGCCAGCAGTGGGACACCGGACACTGAAGCTTTCTTT CASSGTPDTEAFF
TRBJ2-7 TRBD2 TRBV19 NA 17 TGTGCCAGTAGTTTTTCGACTAGCGGGAGGGTCGCCTACGAGCAGTACTTC CASSFSTSGRVAYEQYF
TRBJ2-5 NA TRBV11-2 NA 15 TGTGCCAGCAGCTACGACGTGGCAGCGCAAGAGACCCAGTACTTC CASSYDVAAQETQYF
TRBJ1-4 TRBD1 TRBV5-1 once 15 TGCGCCAGCAGTTCGGGACAGGGAACTAATGAAAAACTGTTTTTT CASSSGQGTNEKLFF
TRBJ2-1 TRBD1 TRBV5-6 NA 14 TGTGCCAGCAGCCCCGGGACAGGGGTTAATGAGCAGTTCTTC CASSPGTGVNEQFF
TRBJ1-2 NA TRBV7-9 NA 14 TGTGCCAGCAGCAAGGACAGCAAACTTTATGGCTACACCTTC CASSKDSKLYGYTF
TRBJ1-4 NA TRBV7-2 NA 15 TGTGCCAGCAGCTTATACGGCTGGGGGGGTGAAAAACTGTTTTTT CASSLYGWGGEKLFF
TRBJ2-7 NA TRBV5-1 NA 14 TGCGCCAGCAGCTTGACGGGGGCGCGGCTCGAGCAGTACTTC CASSLTGARLEQYF
TRBJ1-2 NA TRBV19 NA 12 TGTGCCAGTAGTATAGAGGGGCCTGGCTACACCTTC CASSIEGPGYTF
TRBJ1-5 NA TRBV5-5 NA 17 TGTGCCAGCAGCTTGGAGCCGGGTGCAGGGTCTTATCAGCCCCAGCATTTT CASSLEPGAGSYQPQHF
TRBJ2-7 TRBD2 TRBV2 NA 13 TGTGCCAGCAGTCCCGGGGGGACCTACGAGCAGTACTTC CASSPGGTYEQYF